This TCR beta chain was captured by sequencing in a study of human T cells and chemical hapten exposure. V dropped 5 bases and J dropped 2 bases, with 12 bases sitting between them. CDR3 size: 15 residues. CDR1 and CDR2 from the germline V gene are MNHEY and SMNVEV (reference sequence). Time point indicated: pre-sensitization, week 0. Treatment denoted: therapeutic diphenylcyclopropenone sensitization with weekly scalp DPC. This clonotype has ten or more counts. Via MiXCR, TCRdb re-called the RACE reads, giving one row per CDR3 protein. The table records 50,000 to 65,000 distinct CDR3 sequences, about 11% of them present only once.

The chain joins TRBV27 to TRBJ1-4, with a weak D call TRBD1 (6 bases). The material was whole blood, obtained in connection with sensitization to the hapten diphenylcyclopropenone (DPC). This receptor was obtained from a woman aged 40 to 50 with alopecia areata. Some clones in this sample may be carry-over from other donors' samples. CDR3 protein: CASSPDSSTNEKLFF. As DNA, the CDR3 is TGTGCCAGCAGTCCGGACAGTTCGACTAATGAAAAACTGTTTTTT.